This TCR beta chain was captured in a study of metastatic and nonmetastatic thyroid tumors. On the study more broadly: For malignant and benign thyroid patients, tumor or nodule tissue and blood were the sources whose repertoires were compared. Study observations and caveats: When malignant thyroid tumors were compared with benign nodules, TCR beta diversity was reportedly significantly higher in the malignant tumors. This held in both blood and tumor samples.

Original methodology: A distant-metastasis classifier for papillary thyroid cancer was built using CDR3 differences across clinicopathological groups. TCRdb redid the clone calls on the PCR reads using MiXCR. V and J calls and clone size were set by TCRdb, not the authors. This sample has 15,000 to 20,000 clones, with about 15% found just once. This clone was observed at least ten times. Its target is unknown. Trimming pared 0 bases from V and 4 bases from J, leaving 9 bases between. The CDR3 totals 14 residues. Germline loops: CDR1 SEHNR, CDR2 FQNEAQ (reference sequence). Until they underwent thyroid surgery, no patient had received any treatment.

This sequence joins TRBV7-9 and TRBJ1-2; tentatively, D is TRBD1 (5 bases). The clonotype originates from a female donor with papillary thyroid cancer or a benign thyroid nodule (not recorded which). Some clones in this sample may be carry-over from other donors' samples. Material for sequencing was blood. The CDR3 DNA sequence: TGTGCCAGCAGCTTAGCGGAGGGGTCCTATGGCTACACCTTC. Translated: CASSLAEGSYGYTF. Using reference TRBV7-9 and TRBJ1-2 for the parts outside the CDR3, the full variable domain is DTGVSQNPRHKITKRGQNVTFRCDPISEHNRLYWYRQTLGQGPEFLTYFQNEAQLEKSRLLSDRFSAERPKGSFSTLEIQRTEQGDSAMYLCASSLAEGSYGYTFGSGTRLTVV.